Here is one T cell receptor (beta chain) with its context. Its antigen remains unidentified. No base quality values were provided; no much bigger clone lies one nucleotide off. Reading from cysteine to phenylalanine, the CDR3 counts 15 amino acids. Here the CDR3 DNA is all that survives: 45 bases in frame from base 1. CDR1 is given as MDHEN and CDR2 as SYDVKM, both from the germline V gene. V sheds 6 bases and J sheds 3 bases, leaving 14 bases between their ends. Ophthalmopathy patients had moderately to severely active disease, with a Clinical Activity Score of 3 or more, a NOSPECS grade of 4 or more, and a disease duration of less than 3 months. Exclusion was applied to patients with uncontrolled infections, other autoimmune diseases, pregnancy or lactation. Diagnoses were based on clinical symptoms, serum thyroxine and TRAb, thyroid ultrasound and orbital computed tomography. Ficoll-Paque density gradient centrifugation was used to isolate PBMCs from 8 to 10 ml of fresh peripheral blood. Total RNA was extracted with Trizol reagent, and quality was checked on an Agilent 2100 Bioanalyzer.

This sample was taken from a study of T cells in Graves' hyperthyroidism and ophthalmopathy (dated 2019 in TCRdb). For the wider study: Peripheral blood was sampled at the time of initial diagnosis, prior to any treatment. The study also compared thyroid tissue and blood T-cell repertoires from about 6 Graves' hyperthyroidism patients. Following sampling, methimazole starting at 30 mg daily was given to hyperthyroidism patients, and high-dose intravenous methylprednisolone was given to ophthalmopathy patients. The roughly 100 discovery patients were randomly divided into training and test sets at a 7:3 ratio. Prospective prediction of ophthalmopathy was tested in an independent validation cohort consisting of roughly 20 hyperthyroidism patients and over 15 patients who later progressed to ophthalmopathy. TCR Vbeta CDR3 sequencing of 130 to 150 peripheral blood samples (over 40 ophthalmopathy, roughly 72 hyperthyroidism and approximately 17 progressor patients) is reported in the paper. To identify distinguishing TCR V-J signatures, a discovery cohort of 90 to 100 patients was used, comprising some 45 with Graves' ophthalmopathy and 57 with stable Graves' hyperthyroidism.

Paper-wide results and their limitations: In cross-validation, a model built on a 13 V-J signature told ophthalmopathy apart from stable hyperthyroidism with over 85% sensitivity and about 81% specificity, and in testing the same model reached 80%/75%. Sample size was not statistically predetermined, and blinding of investigators to group allocation was not performed. Most expanded thyroid clonotypes (frequency above 0.001) were also detected in blood, a finding suggesting that blood repertoires may reflect thyroid immune responses. In validation, progression to ophthalmopathy was predicted by the model with approximately 67% sensitivity and 72.22% specificity, a median of roughly 6.4 months before onset.

The TCR beta CDR3 regions were amplified from RNA transcripts. A first-round RT-PCR of the TCR CDR3 used the HTBI primer set with the Qiagen OneStep RT-PCR kit. A second multiplex PCR round built the libraries, followed by size selection and purification. Libraries were sequenced paired-end with 100 bp reads on an Illumina HiSeq2000. The authors' pipeline ran thus. Raw data were processed with SOAPnuke, discarding reads with adapters, uncalled bases, mean Phred below 15, or no exact constant-primer or identifier match. COPE v1.2.5 was used to merge the high-quality paired reads, and each unique nucleotide sequence was defined as a clonotype. Clonotypes were aligned to IMGT TRBV, TRBD and TRBJ reference segments using MiTCR v1.1. The analysis included only V-J combinations with a frequency above 0.0001, which together covered around 99% of the repertoires. The TCS score was defined as F50 (clonal expansion) divided by E x V (chaos), with BLOSUM62-based TCRdist calculated between CDR3 peptides within each V-J. Welch's t-statistics and random forest reduced some 510 V-J features to 10 to 15, which were used in a naive Bayes classifier (R e1071). TCRdb applied fastp at Q25 and MiXCR to the public reads, then kept only in-frame beta chains. When rows share a CDR3 protein, they turn into one entry using the most common DNA and genes. These V and J calls originate from TCRdb's pipeline instead of the authors' own analysis. The sample profile shows over 450,000 distinct CDR3 sequences; 17% of them were found once. About 16% of the sample comes from the top ten.

Source material: blood. The rearranged chain carries TRBV28 and TRBJ1-4; a confident D gene designation cannot be given. The clonotype originates from a woman in her late teens or twenties with Graves' ophthalmopathy. The CDR3: CASSLLTNSNEKLFF. The nucleotide sequence is given as TGTGCCAGCAGCCTACTGACTAACTCTAATGAAAAACTGTTTTTT. With all but the CDR3 taken from the reference TRBV28 and TRBJ1-4 genes, the full variable domain is: DVKVTQSSRYLVKRTGEKVFLECVQDMDHENMFWYRQDPGLGLRLIYFSYDVKMKEKGDIPEGYSVSREKKERFSLILESASTNQTSMYLCASSLLTNSNEKLFFGSGTQLSVL.